The entry below gives a single T cell receptor beta chain sequence along with its context. The missing CDR3 end, 3 residues past where the read stops, is filled in from the germline J gene. Average input was roughly 1,200 ng genomic DNA for immunoSEQ TCR beta CDR3 amplification. Sequencing was performed with immunoSEQ multiplex PCR; in TCRdb, only in-frame clones are kept and a portion is missing. This sample contains around 30,000 clones. HPV was found by MY09/MY11 PCR and dot-blot genotyping. The source of the sample is a study of T cells in women clearing cervical HPV infection. Background on the study: Controls gave blood once infection was undetectable; cases at lesion identification. Cases' blood sampling followed lesion detection by median roughly 150 days (90 to 200).

CDR1 LGHNT and CDR2 FRNRAP come from the germline V gene. This CDR3 contains 15 residues. V was cut by 4 bases and J by 2 bases, with 12 bases left in between. The receptor was derived from a woman aged 18 to 75 with a cervical HPV16 infection that either progressed to CIN3+ or cleared (not recorded which). The source material was blood buffy coat. This chain uses TRBV12-5 with TRBJ2-1, with TRBD2 as a possible D gene (7 bases). Here the CDR3 reads CASGSRGATYNEQFF. The sequenced CDR3 bases are TGTGCTAGTGGTTCCCGGGGGGCTACCTACAATGAG.